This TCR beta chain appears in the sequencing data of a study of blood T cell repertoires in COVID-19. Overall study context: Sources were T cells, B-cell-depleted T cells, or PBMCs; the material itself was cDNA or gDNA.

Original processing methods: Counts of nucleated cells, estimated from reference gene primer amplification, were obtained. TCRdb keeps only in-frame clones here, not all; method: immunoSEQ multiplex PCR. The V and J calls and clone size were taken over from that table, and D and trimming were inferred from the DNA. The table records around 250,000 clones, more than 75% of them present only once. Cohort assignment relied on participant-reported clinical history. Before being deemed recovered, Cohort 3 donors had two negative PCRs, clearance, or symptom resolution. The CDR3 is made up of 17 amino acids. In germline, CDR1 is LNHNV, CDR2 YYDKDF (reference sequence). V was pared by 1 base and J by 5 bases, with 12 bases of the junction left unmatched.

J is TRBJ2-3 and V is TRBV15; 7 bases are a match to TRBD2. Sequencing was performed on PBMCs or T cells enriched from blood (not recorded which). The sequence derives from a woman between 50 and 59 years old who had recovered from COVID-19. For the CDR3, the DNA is TGTGCCACCAGCAGAGGGGCTAGCGGAGGCGTGCGAGATACGCAGTATTTT. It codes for CATSRGASGGVRDTQYF.